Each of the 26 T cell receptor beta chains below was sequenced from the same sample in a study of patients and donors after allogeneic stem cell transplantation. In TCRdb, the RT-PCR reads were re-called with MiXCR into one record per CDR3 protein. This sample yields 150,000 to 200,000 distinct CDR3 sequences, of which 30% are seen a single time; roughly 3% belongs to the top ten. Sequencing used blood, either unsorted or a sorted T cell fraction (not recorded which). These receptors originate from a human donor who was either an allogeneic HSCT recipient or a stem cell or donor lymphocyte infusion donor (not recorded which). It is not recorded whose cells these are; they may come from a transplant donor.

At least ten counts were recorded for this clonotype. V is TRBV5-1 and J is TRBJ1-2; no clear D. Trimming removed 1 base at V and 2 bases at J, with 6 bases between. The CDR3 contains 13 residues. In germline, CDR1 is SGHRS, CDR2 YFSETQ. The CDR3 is CASSLSRNYGYTF. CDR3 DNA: TGCGCCAGCAGCTTGTCCCGGAACTATGGCTACACCTTC.

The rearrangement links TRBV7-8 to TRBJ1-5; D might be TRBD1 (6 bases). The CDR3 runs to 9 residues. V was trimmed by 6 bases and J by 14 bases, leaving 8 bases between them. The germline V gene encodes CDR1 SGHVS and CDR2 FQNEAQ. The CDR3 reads CASRDSKHF. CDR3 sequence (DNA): TGTGCCAGCAGGGACAGCAAGCATTTT.

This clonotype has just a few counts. CDR3 in DNA: TGTGCCAGCAGCCGGGACAGCCAGCCCCAGCATTTT. This translates into CASSRDSQPQHF. The chain carries TRBV12-3 or TRBV12-4 and TRBJ1-5, with 7 bases identical to TRBD1. This CDR3 has 12 amino acids. The V gene end was trimmed by 6 bases and the J gene end by 7 bases; junction bases not matched to a gene: 3.

The DNA of the CDR3 is TGCAGCGTTGATCCAGGCAAGACCCAGTACTTC. It codes for CSVDPGKTQYF. The V call is TRBV29-1, the J call TRBJ2-5; D unclear. Germline values: CDR1 SQVTM, CDR2 ANQGSEA. The CDR3 sequence is 11 residues long. Trimming shortened V by 3 bases and J by 6 bases, and 8 bases separated the two germline ends.

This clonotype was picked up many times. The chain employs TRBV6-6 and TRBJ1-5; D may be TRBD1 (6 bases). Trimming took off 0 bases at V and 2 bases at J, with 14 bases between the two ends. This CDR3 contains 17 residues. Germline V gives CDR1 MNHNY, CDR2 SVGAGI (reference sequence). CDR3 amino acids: CASSYSGHYGRNQPQHF. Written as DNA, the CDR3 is TGTGCCAGCAGTTACTCGGGACATTACGGACGCAATCAGCCCCAGCATTTT.

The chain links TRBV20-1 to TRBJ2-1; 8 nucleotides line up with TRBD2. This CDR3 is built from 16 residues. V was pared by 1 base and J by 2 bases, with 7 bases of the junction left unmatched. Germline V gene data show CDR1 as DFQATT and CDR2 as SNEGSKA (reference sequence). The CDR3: CSARVGTGGPYNEQFF. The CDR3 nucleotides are TGCAGTGCTAGAGTTGGAACGGGAGGGCCCTACAATGAGCAGTTCTTC.

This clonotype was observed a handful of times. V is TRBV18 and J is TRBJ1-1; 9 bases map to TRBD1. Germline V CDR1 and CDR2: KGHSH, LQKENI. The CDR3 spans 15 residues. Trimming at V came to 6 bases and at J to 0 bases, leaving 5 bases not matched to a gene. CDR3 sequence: CASSRRQGVNTEAFF. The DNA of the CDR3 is TGTGCCAGCTCGCGACGACAGGGGGTGAACACTGAAGCTTTCTTT.

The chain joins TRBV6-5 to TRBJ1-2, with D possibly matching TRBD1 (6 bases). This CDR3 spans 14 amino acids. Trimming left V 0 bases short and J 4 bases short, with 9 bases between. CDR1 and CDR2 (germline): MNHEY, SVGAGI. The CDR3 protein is CASSYSGGGYGYTF. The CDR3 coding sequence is TGTGCCAGCAGTTACTCGGGGGGCGGCTATGGCTACACCTTC.

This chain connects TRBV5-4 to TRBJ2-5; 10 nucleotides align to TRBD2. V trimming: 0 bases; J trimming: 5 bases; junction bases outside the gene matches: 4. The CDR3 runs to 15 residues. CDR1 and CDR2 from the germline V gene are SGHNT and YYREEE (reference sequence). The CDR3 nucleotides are TGTGCCAGCAGCTTGGCTAGCGGGAGAATGGAGACCCAGTACTTC. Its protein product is CASSLASGRMETQYF.

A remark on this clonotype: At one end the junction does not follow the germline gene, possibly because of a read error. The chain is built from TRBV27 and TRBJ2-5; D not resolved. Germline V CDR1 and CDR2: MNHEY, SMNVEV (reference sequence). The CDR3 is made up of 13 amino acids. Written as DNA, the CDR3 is TGTGCCAGCAGTGATTTGTTTTTCTCTCGGGCGCACTTC. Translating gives CASSDLFFSRAHF.

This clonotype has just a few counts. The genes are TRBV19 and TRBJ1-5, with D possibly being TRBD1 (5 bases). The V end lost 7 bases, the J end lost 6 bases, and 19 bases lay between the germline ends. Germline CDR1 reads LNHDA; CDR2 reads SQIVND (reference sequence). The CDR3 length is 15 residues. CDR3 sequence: CASTLDRARAQPQHF. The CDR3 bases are TGTGCCAGTACTCTTGACAGAGCTCGGGCTCAGCCCCAGCATTTT. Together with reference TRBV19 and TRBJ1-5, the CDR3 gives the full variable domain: DGGITQSPKYLFRKEGQNVTLSCEQNLNHDAMYWYRQDPGQGLRLIYYSQIVNDFQKGDIAEGYSVSREKKESFPLTVTSAQKNPTAFYLCASTLDRARAQPQHFGDGTRLSIL.

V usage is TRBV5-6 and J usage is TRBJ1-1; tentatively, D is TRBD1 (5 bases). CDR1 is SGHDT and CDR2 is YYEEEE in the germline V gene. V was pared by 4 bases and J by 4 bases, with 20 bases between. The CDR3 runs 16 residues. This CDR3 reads CASSPWGVLESTEAFF. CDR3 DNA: TGTGCCAGCAGCCCCTGGGGCGTACTAGAGAGCACTGAAGCTTTCTTT.

The CDR3 protein is CASSDRTSGTYEQYF. For the CDR3, the DNA is TGTGCCAGCAGTGACCGGACTAGCGGAACCTACGAGCAGTACTTC. The chain has TRBV6-6 and TRBJ2-7, with 10 bases aligning to TRBD2. Germline V gene lookup returns CDR1 MNHNY and CDR2 SVGAGI (reference sequence). This CDR3 is built from 15 residues. V was pared by 5 bases and J by 2 bases, with 6 bases of the junction left unmatched.

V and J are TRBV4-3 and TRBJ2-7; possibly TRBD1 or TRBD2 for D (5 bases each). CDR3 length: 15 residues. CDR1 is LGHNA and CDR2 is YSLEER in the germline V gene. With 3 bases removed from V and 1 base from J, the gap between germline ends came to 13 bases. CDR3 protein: CASSQGRTVSYEQYF. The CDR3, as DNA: TGCGCCAGCAGCCAGGGACGGACGGTGTCCTACGAGCAGTACTTC.

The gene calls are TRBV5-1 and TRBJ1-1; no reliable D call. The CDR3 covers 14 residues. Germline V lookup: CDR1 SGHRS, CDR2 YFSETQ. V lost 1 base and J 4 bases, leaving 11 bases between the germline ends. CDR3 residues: CASSLNLVGTEAFF. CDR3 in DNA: TGCGCCAGCAGCTTGAACCTGGTCGGCACTGAAGCTTTCTTT. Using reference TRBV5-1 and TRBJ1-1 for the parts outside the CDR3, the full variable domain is KAGVTQTPRYLIKTRGQQVTLSCSPISGHRSVSWYQQTPGQGLQFLFEYFSETQRNKGNFPGRFSGRQFSNSRSEMNVSTLELGDSALYLCASSLNLVGTEAFFGQGTRLTVV.

The DNA of the CDR3 is TGTGCCAGCAGTCCTAACCCTGACACCTATGGCTACACCTTC. Its translation: CASSPNPDTYGYTF. The rearrangement uses TRBV12-3 or TRBV12-4 and TRBJ1-2; D unclear. The V end lost 5 bases, the J end lost 4 bases, and 14 bases lay between the germline ends. This CDR3 has 14 residues.

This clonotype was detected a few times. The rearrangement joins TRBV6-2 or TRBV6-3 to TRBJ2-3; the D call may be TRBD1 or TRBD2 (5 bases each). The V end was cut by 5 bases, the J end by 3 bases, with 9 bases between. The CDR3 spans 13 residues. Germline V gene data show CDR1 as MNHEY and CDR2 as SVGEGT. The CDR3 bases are TGTGCCAGCAGTCGGGACGGAACAGATACGCAGTATTTT. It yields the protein CASSRDGTDTQYF.

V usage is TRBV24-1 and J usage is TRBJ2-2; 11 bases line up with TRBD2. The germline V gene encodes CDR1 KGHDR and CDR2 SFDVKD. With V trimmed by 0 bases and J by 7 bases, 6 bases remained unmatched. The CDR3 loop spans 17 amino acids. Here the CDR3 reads CATSDLVGTSGRGELFF. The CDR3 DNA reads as TGTGCCACCAGTGATTTGGTGGGGACTAGCGGTCGCGGGGAGCTGTTTTTT.

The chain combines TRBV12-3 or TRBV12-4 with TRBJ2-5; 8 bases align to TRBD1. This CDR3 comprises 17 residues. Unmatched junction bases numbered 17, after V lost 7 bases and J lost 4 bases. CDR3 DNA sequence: TGTGCCAGCATTTTCAGGGGGCCCAAGGGGTTAAGAGAGACCCAGTACTTC. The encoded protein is CASIFRGPKGLRETQYF.

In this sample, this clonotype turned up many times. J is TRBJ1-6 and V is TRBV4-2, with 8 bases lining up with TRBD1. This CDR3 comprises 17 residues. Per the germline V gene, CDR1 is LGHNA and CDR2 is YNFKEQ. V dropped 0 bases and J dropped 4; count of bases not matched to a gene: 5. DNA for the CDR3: TGTGCCAGCAGCCAAGAAGGGGACAGGCCATATAATTCACCCCTCCACTTT. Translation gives CASSQEGDRPYNSPLHF.

The CDR3 region is CSVEENEKLFF. DNA for the CDR3: TGCAGCGTTGAAGAGAATGAAAAACTGTTTTTT. V usage is TRBV29-1 and J usage is TRBJ1-4; D remains ambiguous. This CDR3 region has 11 residues. Per the germline V gene, CDR1 is SQVTM and CDR2 is ANQGSEA. Trimming stripped 0 bases from V and 5 bases from J, with 1 base between.

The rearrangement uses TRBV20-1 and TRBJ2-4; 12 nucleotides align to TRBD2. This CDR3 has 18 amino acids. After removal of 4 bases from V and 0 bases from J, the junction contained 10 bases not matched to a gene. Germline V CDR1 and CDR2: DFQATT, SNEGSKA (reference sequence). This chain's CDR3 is CSATGLAGRFAAKNIQYF. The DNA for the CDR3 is TGCAGTGCTACTGGACTAGCGGGGAGATTCGCAGCCAAAAACATTCAGTACTTC.

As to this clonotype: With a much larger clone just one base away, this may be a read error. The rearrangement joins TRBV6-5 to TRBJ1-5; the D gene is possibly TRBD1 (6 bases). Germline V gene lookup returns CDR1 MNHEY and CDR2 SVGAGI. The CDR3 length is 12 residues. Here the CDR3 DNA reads TGTACCAGCTCCGCACAGGGTCAGCCCCAGCATTTT. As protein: CTSSAQGQPQHF.

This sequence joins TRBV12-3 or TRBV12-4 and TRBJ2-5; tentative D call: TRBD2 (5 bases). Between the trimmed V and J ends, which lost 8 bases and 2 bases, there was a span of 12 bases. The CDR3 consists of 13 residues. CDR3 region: CASLDSQQETQYF. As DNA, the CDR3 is TGTGCCAGCCTGGACTCGCAGCAAGAGACCCAGTACTTC.

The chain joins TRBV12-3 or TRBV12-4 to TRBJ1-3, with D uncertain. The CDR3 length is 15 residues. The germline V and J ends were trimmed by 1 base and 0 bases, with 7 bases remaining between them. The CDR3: CASSLGSHSGNTIYF. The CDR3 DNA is TGTGCCAGCAGTTTAGGCAGCCACTCTGGAAACACCATATATTTT.

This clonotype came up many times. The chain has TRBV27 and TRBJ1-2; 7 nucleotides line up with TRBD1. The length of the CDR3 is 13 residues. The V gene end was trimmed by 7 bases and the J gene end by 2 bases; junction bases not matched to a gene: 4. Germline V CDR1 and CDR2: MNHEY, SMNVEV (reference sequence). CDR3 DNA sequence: TGTGCCAGCAAACCGACAGGGAACTATGGCTACACCTTC. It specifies CASKPTGNYGYTF.